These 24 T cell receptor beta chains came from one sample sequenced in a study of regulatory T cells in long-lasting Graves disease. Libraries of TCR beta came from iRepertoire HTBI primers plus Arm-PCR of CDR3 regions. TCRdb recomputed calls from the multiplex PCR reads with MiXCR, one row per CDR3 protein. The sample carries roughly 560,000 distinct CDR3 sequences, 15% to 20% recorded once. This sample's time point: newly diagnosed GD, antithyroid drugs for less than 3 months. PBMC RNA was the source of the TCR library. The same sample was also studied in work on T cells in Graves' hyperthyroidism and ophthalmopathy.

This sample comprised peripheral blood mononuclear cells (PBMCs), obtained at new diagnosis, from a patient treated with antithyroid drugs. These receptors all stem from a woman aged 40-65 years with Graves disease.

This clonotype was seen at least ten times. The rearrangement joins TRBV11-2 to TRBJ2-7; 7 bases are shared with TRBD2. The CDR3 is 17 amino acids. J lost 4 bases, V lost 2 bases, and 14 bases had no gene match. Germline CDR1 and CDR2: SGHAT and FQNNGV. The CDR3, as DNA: TGTGCCAGCAGCTTAACTAGATTGGGAGGGGCGGGGTACGAGCAGTACTTC. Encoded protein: CASSLTRLGGAGYEQYF.

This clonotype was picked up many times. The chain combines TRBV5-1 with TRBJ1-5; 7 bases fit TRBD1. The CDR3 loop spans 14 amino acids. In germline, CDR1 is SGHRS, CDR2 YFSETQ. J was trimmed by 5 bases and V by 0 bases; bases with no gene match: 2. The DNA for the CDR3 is TGCGCCAGCAGCTTGGGGACAGGACATCAGCCCCAGCATTTT. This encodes CASSLGTGHQPQHF.

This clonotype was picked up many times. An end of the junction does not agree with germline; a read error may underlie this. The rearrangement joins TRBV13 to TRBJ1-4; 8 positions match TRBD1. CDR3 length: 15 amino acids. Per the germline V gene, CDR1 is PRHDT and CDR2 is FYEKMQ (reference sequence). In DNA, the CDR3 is TGTGCCAGCAGCCTAGGACAGGGTGGTGGCGAAAAACTGTTTTTT. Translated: CASSLGQGGGEKLFF.

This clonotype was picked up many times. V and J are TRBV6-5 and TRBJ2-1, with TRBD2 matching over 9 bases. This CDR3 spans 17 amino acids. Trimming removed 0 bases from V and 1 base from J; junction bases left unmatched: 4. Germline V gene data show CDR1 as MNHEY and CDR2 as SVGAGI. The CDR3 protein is CASSYSASGDSYNEQFF. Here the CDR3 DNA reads TGTGCCAGCAGTTACTCTGCTAGCGGGGATTCCTACAATGAGCAGTTCTTC.

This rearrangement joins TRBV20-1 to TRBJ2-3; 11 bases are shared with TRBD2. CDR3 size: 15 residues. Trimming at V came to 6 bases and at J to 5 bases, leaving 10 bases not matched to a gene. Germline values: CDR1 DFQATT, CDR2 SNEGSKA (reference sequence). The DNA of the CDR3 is TGCAGTGCCCCTGAGGCTAGCGGGGGGATAGATACGCAGTATTTT. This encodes CSAPEASGGIDTQYF.

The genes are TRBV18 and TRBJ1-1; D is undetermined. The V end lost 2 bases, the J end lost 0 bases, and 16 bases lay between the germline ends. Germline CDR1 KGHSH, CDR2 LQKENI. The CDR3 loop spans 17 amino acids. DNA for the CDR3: TGTGCCAGCTCACCAATAAAGGCGGCAGCCTTGAACACTGAAGCTTTCTTT. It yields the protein CASSPIKAAALNTEAFF.

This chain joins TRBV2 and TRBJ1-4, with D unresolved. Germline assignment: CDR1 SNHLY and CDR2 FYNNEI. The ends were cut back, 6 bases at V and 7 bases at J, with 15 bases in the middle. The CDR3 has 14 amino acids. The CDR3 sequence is CASSSREVGEKLFF. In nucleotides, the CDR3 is TGTGCCAGCAGCTCGAGGGAGGTGGGTGAAAAACTGTTTTTT.

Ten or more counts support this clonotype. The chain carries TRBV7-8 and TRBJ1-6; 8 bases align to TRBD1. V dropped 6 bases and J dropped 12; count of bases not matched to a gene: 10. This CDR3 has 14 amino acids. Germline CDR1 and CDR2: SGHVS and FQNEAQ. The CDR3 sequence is CASSLTGGIQPLHF. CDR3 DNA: TGTGCCAGCAGTCTTACAGGGGGAATTCAACCCCTCCACTTT.

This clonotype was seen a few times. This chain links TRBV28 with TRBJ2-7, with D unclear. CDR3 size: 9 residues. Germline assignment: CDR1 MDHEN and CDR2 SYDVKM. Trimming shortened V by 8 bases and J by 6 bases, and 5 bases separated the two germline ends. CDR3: CASPREQYF. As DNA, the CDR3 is TGTGCCAGCCCGCGCGAGCAGTACTTC.

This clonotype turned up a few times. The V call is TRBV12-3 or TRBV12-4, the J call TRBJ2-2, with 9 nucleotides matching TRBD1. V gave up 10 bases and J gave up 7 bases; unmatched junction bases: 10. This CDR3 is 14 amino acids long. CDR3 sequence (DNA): TGTGCCACGAAAATGGGGACAGGGTTCGGGGAGCTGTTTTTT. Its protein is CATKMGTGFGELFF.

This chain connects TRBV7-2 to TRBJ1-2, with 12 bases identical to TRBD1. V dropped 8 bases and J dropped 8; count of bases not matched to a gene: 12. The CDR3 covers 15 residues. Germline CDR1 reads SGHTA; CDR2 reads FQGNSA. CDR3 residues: CASQSRDRGPEGYTF. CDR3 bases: TGTGCCAGCCAGAGCCGGGACAGGGGGCCGGAAGGCTACACCTTC.

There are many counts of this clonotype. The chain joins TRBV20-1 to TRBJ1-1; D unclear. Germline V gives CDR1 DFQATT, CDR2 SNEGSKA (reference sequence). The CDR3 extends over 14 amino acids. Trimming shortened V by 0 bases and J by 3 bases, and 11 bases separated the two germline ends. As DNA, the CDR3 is TGCAGTGCTAGAGATCGGTCATGGGACACTGAAGCTTTCTTT. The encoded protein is CSARDRSWDTEAFF.

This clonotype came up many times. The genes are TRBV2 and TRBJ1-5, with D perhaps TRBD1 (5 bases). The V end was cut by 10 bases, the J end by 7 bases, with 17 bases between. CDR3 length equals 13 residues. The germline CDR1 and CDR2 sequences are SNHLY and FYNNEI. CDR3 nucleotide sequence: TGTGCCACAGGGACTTCGGGCTCCCAGCCCCAGCATTTT. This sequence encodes CATGTSGSQPQHF.

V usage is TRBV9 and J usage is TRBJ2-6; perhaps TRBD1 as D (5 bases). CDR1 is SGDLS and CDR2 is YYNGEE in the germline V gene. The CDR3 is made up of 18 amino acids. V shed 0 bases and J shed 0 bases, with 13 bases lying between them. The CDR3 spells CASSVVVGLSSGANVLTF. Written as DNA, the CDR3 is TGTGCCAGCAGCGTAGTAGTGGGGCTAAGCTCTGGGGCCAACGTCCTGACTTTC.

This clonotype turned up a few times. The CDR3 loop is CASRIPGASQETQYF. CDR3 DNA: TGTGCCAGCAGGATCCCAGGAGCCAGCCAAGAGACCCAGTACTTC. V and J are TRBV6-1 and TRBJ2-5; D is unclear. Germline V gene lookup returns CDR1 MNHNS and CDR2 SASEGT. Trimming took 6 bases from V and 1 from J, leaving 15 bases between them. This CDR3 is 15 amino acids long.

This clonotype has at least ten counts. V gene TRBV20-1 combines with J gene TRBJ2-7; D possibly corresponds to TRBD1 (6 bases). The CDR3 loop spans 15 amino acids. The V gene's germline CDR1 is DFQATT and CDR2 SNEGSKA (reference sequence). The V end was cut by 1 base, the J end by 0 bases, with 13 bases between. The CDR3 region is CSARVNWDTSYEQYF. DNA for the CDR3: TGCAGTGCTAGAGTGAACTGGGACACCTCCTACGAGCAGTACTTC.

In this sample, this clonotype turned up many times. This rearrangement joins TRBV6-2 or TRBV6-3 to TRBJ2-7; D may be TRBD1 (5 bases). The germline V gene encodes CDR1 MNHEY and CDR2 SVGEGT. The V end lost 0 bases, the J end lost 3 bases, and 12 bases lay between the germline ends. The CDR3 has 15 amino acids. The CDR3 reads CASSYSSRGYYEQYF. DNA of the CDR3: TGTGCCAGCAGTTACTCGTCAAGGGGTTACTACGAGCAGTACTTC.

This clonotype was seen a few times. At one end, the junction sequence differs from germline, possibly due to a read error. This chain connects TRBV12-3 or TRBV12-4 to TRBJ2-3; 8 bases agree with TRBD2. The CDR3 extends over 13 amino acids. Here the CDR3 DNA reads TGTGCCAGCAGTGCGACGCTAGCGGGCGGACCCGCTTTT. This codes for CASSATLAGGPAF.

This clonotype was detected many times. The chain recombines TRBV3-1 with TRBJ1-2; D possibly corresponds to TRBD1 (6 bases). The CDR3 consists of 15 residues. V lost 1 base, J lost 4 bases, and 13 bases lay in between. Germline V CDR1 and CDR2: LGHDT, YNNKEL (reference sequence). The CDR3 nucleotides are TGTGCCAGCAGCCAAGCTGAGGGGACAAGCTATGGCTACACCTTC. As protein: CASSQAEGTSYGYTF. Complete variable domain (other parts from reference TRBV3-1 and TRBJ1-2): DTAVSQTPKYLVTQMGNDKSIKCEQNLGHDTMYWYKQDSKKFLKIMFSYNNKELIINETVPNRFSPKSPDKAHLNLHINSLELGDSAVYFCASSQAEGTSYGYTFGSGTRLTVV.

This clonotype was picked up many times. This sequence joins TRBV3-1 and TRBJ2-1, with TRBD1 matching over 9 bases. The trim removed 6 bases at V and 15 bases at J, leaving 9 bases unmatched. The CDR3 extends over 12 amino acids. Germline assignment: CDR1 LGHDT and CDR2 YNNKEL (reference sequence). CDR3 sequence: CASRPTGGERFF. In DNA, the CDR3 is TGTGCCAGCAGACCTACAGGGGGCGAAAGGTTCTTC.

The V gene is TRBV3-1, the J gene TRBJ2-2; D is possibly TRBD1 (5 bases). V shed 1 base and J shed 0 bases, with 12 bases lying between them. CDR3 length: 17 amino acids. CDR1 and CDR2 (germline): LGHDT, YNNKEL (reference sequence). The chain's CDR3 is CASSQVVQGPNTGELFF. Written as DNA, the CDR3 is TGTGCCAGCAGCCAAGTAGTCCAGGGCCCGAACACCGGGGAGCTGTTTTTT.

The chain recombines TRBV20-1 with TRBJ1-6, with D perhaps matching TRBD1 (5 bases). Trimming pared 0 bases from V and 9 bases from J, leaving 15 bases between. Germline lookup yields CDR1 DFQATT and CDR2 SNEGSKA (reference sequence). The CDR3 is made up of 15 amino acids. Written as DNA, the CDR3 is TGCAGTGCTAGAGATTGGAGGGGCCTGGGTTCACCCCTCCACTTT. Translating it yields CSARDWRGLGSPLHF.

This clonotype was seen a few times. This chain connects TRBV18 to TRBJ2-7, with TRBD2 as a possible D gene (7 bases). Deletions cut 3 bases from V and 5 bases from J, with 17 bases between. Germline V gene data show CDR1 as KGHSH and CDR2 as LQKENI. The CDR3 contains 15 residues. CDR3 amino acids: CASSPALGGGHEQYF. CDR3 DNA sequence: TGTGCCAGCTCACCCGCTTTGGGCGGGGGCCACGAGCAGTACTTC.

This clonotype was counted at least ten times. In DNA form, the CDR3 reads TGTGCCAGCAGCCTACAGGGAAATGGAAACACTGAAGCTTTCTTT. This gives the protein CASSLQGNGNTEAFF. The chain has TRBV12-3 or TRBV12-4 and TRBJ1-1, with D possibly being TRBD1 (6 bases). The CDR3 is 15 amino acids. Trimming removed 6 bases from V and 2 bases from J, with 16 bases in between.